This note documents a single T cell receptor (beta chain) sequence. This clone occurred once. The specificity of this receptor is unknown. No much larger clone is present one base from it, and per-base qualities are unavailable. Participants in the prospective study were enrolled through a virtual design, were aged roughly 18 to 100 years, and lived in under 25 United States geographic areas. In the prospective study, cohorts were assigned on the basis of participant-reported clinical history obtained from a screening survey and a study questionnaire. A participant counted as exposed if, within 2 weeks of entering the study, that participant had been in contact with someone who had a PCR-confirmed or clinician-diagnosed COVID-19 case. In the prospective study, mobile phlebotomists collected whole blood, serum and a nasopharyngeal or oropharyngeal swab from each participant. Over a roughly 2-month period, participants in the prospective study had the option of providing additional blood draws and questionnaires. Before DNA extraction, blood samples from the prospective study were shipped at room temperature or frozen.

The data derive from a study of blood T cell repertoires in COVID-19 (dated by TCRdb to the early 2020s). Context from the whole study: Samples covering the acute and convalescent phases of COVID-19 were provided by collaborators in the United States, Italy and Spain. The prospective study material was composed of cDNA or gDNA derived from T cells, B-cell-depleted T cells, or PBMCs. Deeply sampled blood TCRbeta repertoires from subjects exposed to, actively infected with, or recovered from COVID-19 were included in the dataset. The repertoires were released in a freely available public database meant as a resource for research on the immune response to SARS-CoV-2. The samples were drawn from the first 160 participants of the ongoing ImmuneRACE study and from 1,254 subjects provided by 6 global collaborators. A de-identified subject ID, COVID-19 status, age in years and sex were almost always included in the sample metadata. Where available, HLA class I and class II types were obtained from metadata supplied by the sample provider rather than from assay-based typing.

Relative to germline, V is 7 bases shorter and J is 4 bases shorter, with 11 bases between their ends. CDR1 and CDR2 are read off the germline V gene as SNHLY and FYNNEI. The CDR3 runs 13 amino acids, cysteine and phenylalanine included. The only DNA kept is the CDR3, 39 bases in frame from the first base. Overall study results and their limits: The quantity of clinical and demographic metadata differed by source and by participant and was supplied without curation.

The immunoSEQ Assay, a bias-controlled multiplex PCR, was used to amplify TCRbeta CDR3 regions from genomic DNA. Regarding the original processing steps: The number of nucleated cells in each sample was estimated from the amplification of reference gene primers within the assay. To quantify the absolute abundance of each unique TCRbeta CDR3 rearrangement, sequence reads were collapsed and filtered. Productive Simpson clonality was computed per sample as the square root of Simpson's diversity index over productive rearrangements. Held by TCRdb, this immuneACCESS table contains in-frame sequences only and omits some clones. Under half of the omission traces to an unresolved V gene where checked; the cause of the rest is unknown. V and J calls and clone size are copied from that table; D and trimming were computed from the DNA. Recorded for this sample are fewer than 250,000 clones; roughly 85% of them occurred a single time. Around 3.3% of the sample lies in the top ten.

The source is a woman between 35 and 50 years old who had been exposed to COVID-19. Specimen: PBMCs or T cells enriched from blood (not recorded which). The chain uses TRBV2 and TRBJ2-1; 5 matching bases give a weak D call of TRBD1. The sequenced DNA: TGTGCCAGCAACGGCCCAGGGTACAATGAGCAGTTCTTC. The encoded protein is CASNGPGYNEQFF.